These 17 T cell receptor beta chains share one sample of origin, sequenced in a study of regulatory T cells in long-lasting Graves disease. This sample's time point: newly diagnosed GD, antithyroid drugs for less than 3 months. PBMC RNA was the source of the TCR library. Relying on iRepertoire HTBI primers and Arm-PCR of CDR3 regions, the team built TCR beta libraries. TCRdb reprocessed the multiplex PCR reads with MiXCR, giving one entry per CDR3 protein. The sample holds about 430,000 distinct CDR3 sequences; approximately 16% are singletons and the top ten take 7.8%. The sample also formed part of further work on T cells in Graves' hyperthyroidism and ophthalmopathy.

The specimen was peripheral blood mononuclear cells (PBMCs), collected at new diagnosis, from a patient treated with antithyroid drugs. These TCRs come from a woman aged 35 to 49 with Graves disease.

V and J are TRBV4-1 and TRBJ1-2; a possible D gene is TRBD1 (6 bases). V lost 2 bases to trimming and J lost 0 bases, with 22 bases between them. Per germline, CDR1 MGHRA and CDR2 YSYEKL. This CDR3 has 19 amino acids. Here the CDR3 DNA reads TGCGCCAGCAGCCAAACTTTCGCGACCCGGGACACCCCTAACTATGGCTACACCTTC. As protein: CASSQTFATRDTPNYGYTF.

This clonotype occurred many times. This sequence joins TRBV2 and TRBJ2-5; no reliable D call. Germline V gene data show CDR1 as SNHLY and CDR2 as FYNNEI. The V end lost 3 bases, the J end lost 3 bases, and 11 bases lay between the germline ends. The CDR3 has 14 residues. DNA for the CDR3: TGTGCCAGCAGTGACGGGCGTCGGAAAGAGACCCAGTACTTC. Translated: CASSDGRRKETQYF.

This clonotype appeared many times. This chain connects TRBV19 to TRBJ1-5; possibly TRBD1 for D (6 bases). Trimming removed 7 bases from V and 9 bases from J, with 16 bases in between. Germline CDR1 and CDR2: LNHDA and SQIVND (reference sequence). This CDR3 region has 13 residues. The DNA of the CDR3 is TGTGCCAGTAAAGGACAGCCCGCTCGGCCCCAGCATTTT. Its translation is CASKGQPARPQHF.

V gene TRBV11-3 combines with J gene TRBJ2-2; D unclear. The V end lost 5 bases, the J end lost 4 bases, and 14 bases lay between the germline ends. Germline V CDR1 and CDR2: SGHNT, YENEEA. This CDR3 is built from 15 residues. The CDR3 coding sequence is TGTGCCAGCAGCCAAGATCGAGTTACCACCGGGGAGCTGTTTTTT. Residues: CASSQDRVTTGELFF. Based on the CDR3 plus reference TRBV11-3 and TRBJ2-2, the full variable domain is EAGVVQSPRYKIIEKKQPVAFWCNPISGHNTLYWYLQNLGQGPELLIRYENEEAVDDSQLPKDRFSAERLKGVDSTLKIQPAELGDSAVYLCASSQDRVTTGELFFGEGSRLTVL.

The V and J genes are TRBV7-2 and TRBJ2-1; D ambiguous. This CDR3 is built from 11 residues. CDR1 SGHTA and CDR2 FQGNSA come from the germline V gene. V shed 5 bases and J shed 12 bases, with 11 bases lying between them. For the CDR3, the DNA is TGTGCCAGCAGCCCAGCTTGGGGGCAGTTCTTC. Its translation is CASSPAWGQFF.

This clonotype was seen at least ten times. The gene calls are TRBV7-2 and TRBJ1-3; D might be TRBD1 (5 bases). Trimming stripped 5 bases from V and 2 bases from J, with 16 bases between. CDR3 size: 16 residues. The germline CDR1 and CDR2 sequences are SGHTA and FQGNSA. The CDR3 coding sequence is TGTGCCAGCAGCCCCCGGGACCCCGGGGCTGGAAACACCATATATTTT. Translated: CASSPRDPGAGNTIYF.

CDR3: CASSLPGGNNEQYF. CDR3 DNA: TGTGCCAGCAGTTTACCAGGGGGCAACAACGAGCAGTACTTC. V and J are TRBV27 and TRBJ2-7; 8 bases are shared with TRBD1. The germline V gene encodes CDR1 MNHEY and CDR2 SMNVEV (reference sequence). The CDR3 runs to 14 residues. V trimming: 2 bases; J trimming: 5 bases; junction bases outside the gene matches: 5.

In this sample, this clonotype turned up many times. The genes are TRBV27 and TRBJ2-1, with a possible D match to TRBD2 (6 bases). The CDR3 covers 13 residues. Germline CDR1 reads MNHEY; CDR2 reads SMNVEV (reference sequence). The ends were cut back, 2 bases at V and 8 bases at J, with 10 bases in the middle. The CDR3: CASSLNWGDEQFF. The CDR3 coding sequence is TGTGCCAGCAGTTTAAACTGGGGGGATGAGCAGTTCTTC.

This clonotype was counted only a few times. A read error may explain this, as a much larger clone is one base away. V usage is TRBV6-5 and J usage is TRBJ1-4; 7 bases are a match to TRBD1. The germline V gene has CDR1 MNHEY and CDR2 SVGAGI. The CDR3 is 14 amino acids. The CDR3 sequence is CASNYGTANEKLFF. CDR3 sequence (DNA): TGTGCCAGCAATTACGGGACAGCGAATGAAAAACTGTTTTTT.

There are a few counts of this clonotype. Compared with germline, one end of the junction differs, possibly owing to a read error. J is TRBJ2-1 and V is TRBV24-1, with D perhaps TRBD1 (6 bases). The CDR3 has 14 residues. Per germline, CDR1 KGHDR and CDR2 SFDVKD. For the CDR3, the DNA is TGTGCCACGGCTGGACAGAGATCCTACAGTGAGCAGTTCTTC. It translates to CATAGQRSYSEQFF.

This clonotype was seen repeatedly, ten times or more. For the CDR3, the DNA is TGTGCCAGCAGCTCCGGGACAGGGTTTTCCTACGAGCAGTACTTC. Translating it yields CASSSGTGFSYEQYF. This rearrangement joins TRBV28 to TRBJ2-7; 9 nucleotides agree with TRBD1. CDR3 length: 15 amino acids. Germline assignment: CDR1 MDHEN and CDR2 SYDVKM. Losses at the gene ends were 6 bases for V and 1 base for J; bases not matched to a gene: 7.

A remark on this clonotype: A far larger clone is one base from this, pointing to a likely read error. The gene calls are TRBV7-2 and TRBJ2-3, with 14 bases identical to TRBD2. The DNA end is more similar to TRBJ2-5, so the J call may be wrong. Looked up from germline, CDR1 is SGHTA and CDR2 is FQGNSA. CDR3 size: 18 residues. CDR3 nucleotide sequence: TGTGCCAGCAGCACCGGGACTAGCGGGAGTGCCCTGGCAGAGGCCCAGTACTTC. Translating gives CASSTGTSGSALAEAQYF.

The gene calls are TRBV25-1 and TRBJ2-6, with a tentative D call TRBD1 (6 bases). With 6 bases removed from V and 13 bases from J, the gap between germline ends came to 19 bases. Germline V gene sequence: CDR1 MGHDK, CDR2 SYGVNS. The CDR3 has 14 amino acids. Written as DNA, the CDR3 is TGTGCCAGCAGCCCCCAGACAGGAGTGGAAGTCCTGACTTTC. Amino acids: CASSPQTGVEVLTF. The full variable domain, in which reference TRBV25-1 and TRBJ2-6 provide the parts outside the CDR3, is EADIYQTPRYLVIGTGKKITLECSQTMGHDKMYWYQQDPGMELHLIHYSYGVNSTEKGDLSSESTVSRIRTEHFPLTLESARPSHTSQYLCASSPQTGVEVLTFGAGSRLTVL.

The table lists this clonotype with many counts. The chain is built from TRBV28 and TRBJ1-1; D gene unclear. Germline V gene sequence: CDR1 MDHEN, CDR2 SYDVKM. V was cut by 3 bases and J by 4 bases, with 6 bases left in between. The CDR3 contains 12 residues. CDR3 sequence: CASSLYSTEAFF. The CDR3 DNA sequence: TGTGCCAGCAGTTTGTACAGCACTGAAGCTTTCTTT.

This clonotype has a count of ten or more. The chain links TRBV6-2 or TRBV6-3 to TRBJ2-1, with 13 bases aligning to TRBD2. This CDR3 has 17 amino acids. V dropped 2 bases and J dropped 8; count of bases not matched to a gene: 9. CDR1 and CDR2 (germline): MNHEY, SVGEGT. The CDR3 nucleotides read TGTGCCAGCAGTTACGGTAGGACTAGCGGGAGCCCCGATGAGCAGTTCTTC. Translated, it gives CASSYGRTSGSPDEQFF.

This clonotype showed up many times. V and J are TRBV2 and TRBJ2-3; 12 bases agree with TRBD1. CDR1 is SNHLY and CDR2 is FYNNEI in the germline V gene. The J segment lost 8 bases and the V segment lost 3 bases, leaving 3 bases of the junction unmatched. The length of the CDR3 is 14 residues. The CDR3 loop reads CASSEGQGAATQYF. The DNA for the CDR3 is TGTGCCAGCAGTGAGGGACAGGGGGCGGCTACGCAGTATTTT.

The table lists this clonotype with many counts. The CDR3: CASSPGQESPFF. CDR3 DNA: TGTGCCAGCTCACCGGGGCAAGAATCACCTTTCTTT. This chain connects TRBV18 to TRBJ1-1; tentative D call: TRBD1 (5 bases). Germline V gene sequence: CDR1 KGHSH, CDR2 LQKENI. This CDR3 is 12 amino acids long. Trimming pared 3 bases from V and 12 bases from J, leaving 14 bases between.